This T cell receptor (beta chain) was observed in a study of blood T cell repertoires in COVID-19. Study at large: There were acute and convalescent COVID-19 samples, and they came from the United States, Italy and Spain.

Assay used: immunoSEQ multiplex PCR; TCRdb lists only in-frame clones, some missing. The table records a few hundred thousand clones, approximately 84% of them present only once. Participants' reported clinical history set cohort assignment. CDR1 and CDR2 (germline): KGHSH, LQKENI. CDR3 size: 16 residues. V lost 3 bases, J lost 0 bases, and 3 bases stayed unmatched. The count of this clone is one. The receptor's source is a woman aged 50 to 60 who had been exposed to COVID-19. The sequencing input was PBMCs or T cells enriched from blood (not recorded which). The V and J genes are TRBV18 and TRBJ2-3, with 10 bases fitting TRBD2. This CDR3 is CASSPGLAPSTDTQYF. DNA for the CDR3: TGTGCCAGCTCACCGGGACTAGCGCCTAGCACAGATACGCAGTATTTT.